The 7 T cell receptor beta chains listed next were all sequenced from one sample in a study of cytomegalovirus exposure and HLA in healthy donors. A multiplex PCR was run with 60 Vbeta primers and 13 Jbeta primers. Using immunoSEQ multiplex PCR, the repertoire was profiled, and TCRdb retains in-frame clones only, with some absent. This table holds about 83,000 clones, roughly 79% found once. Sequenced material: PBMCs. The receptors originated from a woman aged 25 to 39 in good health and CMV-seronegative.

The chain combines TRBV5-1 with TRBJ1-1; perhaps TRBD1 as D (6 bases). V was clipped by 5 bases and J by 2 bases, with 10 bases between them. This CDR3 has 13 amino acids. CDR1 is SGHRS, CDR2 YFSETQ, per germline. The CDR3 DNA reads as TGCGCCAGCAGTAACAGGGATAACACTGAAGCTTTCTTT. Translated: CASSNRDNTEAFF.

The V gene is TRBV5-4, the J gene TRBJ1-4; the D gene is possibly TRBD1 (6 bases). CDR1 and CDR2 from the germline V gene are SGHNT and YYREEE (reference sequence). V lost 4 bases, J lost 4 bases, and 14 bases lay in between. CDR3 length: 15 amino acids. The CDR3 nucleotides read TGTGCCAGCAGCCGAGGGGGACACAATAATGAAAAACTGTTTTTT. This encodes CASSRGGHNNEKLFF.

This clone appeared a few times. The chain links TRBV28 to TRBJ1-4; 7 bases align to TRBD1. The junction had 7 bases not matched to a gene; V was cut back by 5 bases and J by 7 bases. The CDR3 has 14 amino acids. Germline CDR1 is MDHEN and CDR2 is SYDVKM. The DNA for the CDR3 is TGTGCCAGCAGTACCGGGACAGTGGGTGAAAAACTGTTTTTT. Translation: CASSTGTVGEKLFF.

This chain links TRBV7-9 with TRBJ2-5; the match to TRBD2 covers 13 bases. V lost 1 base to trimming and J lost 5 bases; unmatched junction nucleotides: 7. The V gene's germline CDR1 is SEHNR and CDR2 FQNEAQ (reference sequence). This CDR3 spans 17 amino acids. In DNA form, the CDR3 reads TGTGCCAGCAGCTTAGGGACTAGCGGGAGTCGCCGGGAGACCCAGTACTTC. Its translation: CASSLGTSGSRRETQYF.

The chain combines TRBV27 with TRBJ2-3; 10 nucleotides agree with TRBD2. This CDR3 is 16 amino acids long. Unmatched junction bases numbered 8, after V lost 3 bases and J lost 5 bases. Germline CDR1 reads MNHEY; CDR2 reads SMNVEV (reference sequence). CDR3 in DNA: TGTGCCAGCAGTTTCATTCAACTAGCGGGACAAGATACGCAGTATTTT. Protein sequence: CASSFIQLAGQDTQYF.

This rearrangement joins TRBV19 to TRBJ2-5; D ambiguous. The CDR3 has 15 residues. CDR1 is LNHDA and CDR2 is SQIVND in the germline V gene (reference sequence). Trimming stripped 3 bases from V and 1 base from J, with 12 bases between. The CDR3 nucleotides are TGTGCCAGTAGTATCGGTCCCAGGCTCCAAGAGACCCAGTACTTC. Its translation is CASSIGPRLQETQYF.

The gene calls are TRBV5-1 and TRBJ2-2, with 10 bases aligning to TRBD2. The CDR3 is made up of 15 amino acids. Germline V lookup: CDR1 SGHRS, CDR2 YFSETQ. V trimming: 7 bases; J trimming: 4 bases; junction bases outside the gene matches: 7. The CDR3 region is CASSGLAELTGELFF. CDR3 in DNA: TGCGCCAGCTCAGGACTAGCGGAGCTCACCGGGGAGCTGTTTTTT.